This T cell receptor beta chain was sequenced during a study of OX40 agonist ivuxolimab in advanced cancers. Overall study context: Under the entry rules, prior anti-PD-1, anti-PD-L1 or anti-CTLA-4 therapy was allowed, and around 40% had some. One patient with hepatocellular carcinoma and two with cutaneous melanoma, three in all, had partial responses.

Regarding the study as a whole: Researchers report that CD8+ T cells had, on average, more expanded clones than CD4+.

Trimming took 5 bases from V and 4 from J, leaving 15 bases between them. This CDR3 has 15 residues. Germline CDR1 is SGHNT and CDR2 is YENEEA. TCRdb's copy holds only in-frame clones and misses some; the assay was immunoSEQ multiplex PCR. The top ten clones hold roughly 2.5% of a sample with roughly 40,000 clones, approximately 80% of them seen once. In regard to this clone: Its antigen is currently unknown.

The specimen was CD4+ or CD8+ T cells sorted from blood, collected in a trial of the OX40 agonist ivuxolimab. The sequence was obtained from an adult with an advanced solid tumor such as melanoma, head and neck, liver or kidney cancer. The chain combines TRBV11-3 with TRBJ1-3; D unclear. The CDR3 sequence is CASSLTSAAGNTIYF. DNA for the CDR3: TGTGCCAGCAGCCTTACTTCGGCAGCGGGAAACACCATATATTTT.